The 16 T cell receptor beta chains given below trace back to one sample, sequenced in a study of vaccination effects on CD4 cells after COVID-19 (dated by TCRdb to between 2021 and 2023). After less than 13 days of culture, CD4+ T cells were isolated with the EasySep CD4+ T cell isolation kit. Participants received two doses of either the BNT162b2 or the mRNA-1273 mRNA SARS-CoV-2 vaccine. Receptor libraries were prepared by the immunoSEQ multiplex PCR assay. Not all clones reach the TCRdb copy of this immuneACCESS table, which keeps in-frame sequences only. Checked studies attribute under half of the gap to unresolved V genes and leave the rest unexplained. This sample is represented by tens of thousands of clones; 74% of them were singletons. The ten largest clonotypes hold about 2% of the sample. These receptors' antigens are unknown. The source was CD4+ T cells from PBMCs cultured without peptide, collected after COVID-19 vaccination. The receptors were sampled from a human donor who received a COVID-19 vaccine.

This clone was recorded once. The V call is TRBV14, the J call TRBJ1-1; D is undetermined. This CDR3 is 13 amino acids long. Germline V CDR1 and CDR2: SGHDN, FVKESK. The V end was cut by 3 bases, the J end by 6 bases, with 11 bases between. CDR3 DNA sequence: TGTGCCAGCAGCCACTGGGAAAGCGCTGAAGCTTTCTTT. It codes for CASSHWESAEAFF.

This chain uses TRBV5-5 with TRBJ1-1; D remains ambiguous. The length of the CDR3 is 13 residues. V lost 2 bases and J lost 7, with 12 bases in between. Per the germline V gene, CDR1 is SGHKS and CDR2 is YYEKEE (reference sequence). The CDR3 nucleotides are TGTGCCAGCAGCTTCGTATCAGACGTTGAAGCTTTCTTT. Its protein is CASSFVSDVEAFF.

The chain joins TRBV3-1 (or the pseudogene TRBV3-2) to TRBJ2-3, with unresolved D. Germline V gene sequence: CDR1 LGHDT, CDR2 YNNKEL (reference sequence). The CDR3 length is 14 residues. V was cut by 3 bases and J by 1 base, with 8 bases left in between. This chain's CDR3 is CASSHLGGTDTQYF. In DNA, the CDR3 is TGTGCCAGCAGCCACCTTGGGGGCACAGATACGCAGTATTTT.

The genes are TRBV3-1 (or the pseudogene TRBV3-2) and TRBJ2-5, with unresolved D. CDR3 length equals 12 residues. CDR1 LGHDT and CDR2 YNNKEL come from the germline V gene (reference sequence). Trimming pared 1 base from V and 8 bases from J, leaving 8 bases between. CDR3 region: CASSQVGLTQYF. The DNA of the CDR3 is TGTGCCAGCAGCCAAGTGGGATTAACCCAGTACTTC.

V usage is TRBV6-1 and J usage is TRBJ2-1; TRBD2 matches at 11 bases. The CDR3 is made up of 15 amino acids. The trim removed 2 bases at V and 9 bases at J, leaving 6 bases unmatched. CDR1 is MNHNS, CDR2 SASEGT, per germline. CDR3 region: CASSEILAGALEQFF. The CDR3 DNA reads as TGTGCCAGCAGTGAAATACTAGCGGGGGCACTTGAGCAGTTCTTC.

The chain is built from TRBV6-1 and TRBJ1-5; D possibly corresponds to TRBD1 (6 bases). The CDR3 has 17 amino acids. Germline CDR1 reads MNHNS; CDR2 reads SASEGT. Between the trimmed V and J ends, which lost 0 bases and 6 bases, there was a span of 18 bases. The CDR3 coding sequence is TGTGCCAGCAGTGAAGCTATGACAGGTTCCTCCATTCAGCCCCAGCATTTT. Its protein is CASSEAMTGSSIQPQHF.

The rearrangement joins TRBV28 to TRBJ2-5; D is possibly TRBD1 (5 bases). Trimming removed 4 bases from V and 2 bases from J, with 14 bases in between. The CDR3 is 15 amino acids. Germline V gives CDR1 MDHEN, CDR2 SYDVKM. The CDR3 reads CASSSHGALQETQYF. The DNA of the CDR3 is TGTGCCAGCAGTTCCCATGGGGCCCTTCAAGAGACCCAGTACTTC.

J is TRBJ1-3 and V is TRBV18, with D possibly being TRBD1 (6 bases). The length of the CDR3 is 17 residues. CDR1 and CDR2 from the germline V gene are KGHSH and LQKENI. Between the trimmed V and J ends, which lost 4 bases and 2 bases, there was a span of 18 bases. DNA for the CDR3: TGTGCCAGCTCACTCGATTCAGGGGTCACACCTGGAAACACCATATATTTT. Encoded protein: CASSLDSGVTPGNTIYF. The full variable domain, in which reference TRBV18 and TRBJ1-3 provide the parts outside the CDR3, is NAGVMQNPRHLVRRRGQEARLRCSPMKGHSHVYWYRQLPEEGLKFMVYLQKENIIDESGMPKERFSAEFPKEGPSILRIQQVVRGDSAAYFCASSLDSGVTPGNTIYFGEGSWLTVV.

This sequence joins TRBV6-2 or TRBV6-3 and TRBJ1-5; TRBD1 might be the D (6 bases). The CDR3 totals 15 residues. Germline loops: CDR1 MNHEY, CDR2 SVGEGT. Trimming took 6 bases from V and 4 from J, leaving 16 bases between them. The DNA of the CDR3 is TGTGCCAGCAGCTCGGGACACTCAGCGAATCAGCCCCAGCATTTT. This codes for CASSSGHSANQPQHF.

In regard to this clone: The sample contains more than one DNA sequence encoding this CDR3. This sequence joins TRBV19 and TRBJ1-5; no reliable D call. Germline V gene lookup returns CDR1 LNHDA and CDR2 SQIVND (reference sequence). The CDR3 consists of 13 residues. V lost 2 bases to trimming and J lost 4 bases, with 6 bases between them. CDR3 coding DNA: TGTGCCAGTAGTATAATGGGAAATCAGCCCCAGCATTTT. Protein product: CASSIMGNQPQHF.

This clone has a single count. The chain joins TRBV6-5 to TRBJ1-1; D remains ambiguous. Trimming took 0 bases from V and 1 from J, leaving 9 bases between them. The CDR3 runs 15 residues. CDR1 MNHEY and CDR2 SVGAGI come from the germline V gene. For the CDR3, the DNA is TGTGCCAGCAGTTACTCGAGTAACGGGAACACTGAAGCTTTCTTT. Protein product: CASSYSSNGNTEAFF.

The chain recombines TRBV6-5 with TRBJ1-2; 7 bases are shared with TRBD1. Germline CDR1 and CDR2: MNHEY and SVGAGI. The CDR3 is 13 amino acids. Unmatched junction bases numbered 10, after V lost 5 bases and J lost 10 bases. CDR3 DNA sequence: TGTGCCAGCAGTCGACAGGGCCTCCCTCTCTACACCTTC. This codes for CASSRQGLPLYTF.

The chain uses TRBV27 and TRBJ1-2; no definite D call. In germline, CDR1 is MNHEY, CDR2 SMNVEV (reference sequence). V lost 8 bases, J lost 4 bases, and 8 bases lay in between. CDR3 length: 11 residues. CDR3 amino acids: CASGTGYGYTF. The CDR3 region has the DNA TGTGCCAGCGGTACGGGCTATGGCTACACCTTC.

The chain recombines TRBV15 with TRBJ1-4; no clear D gene. CDR1 LNHNV and CDR2 YYDKDF come from the germline V gene (reference sequence). The CDR3 length is 14 residues. Trimming left V 2 bases short and J 5 bases short, with 9 bases between. CDR3 bases: TGTGCCACCAGCAGACCGCCAGGAAATGAAAAACTGTTTTTT. Amino acids: CATSRPPGNEKLFF. Full variable domain (outside the CDR3, taken from reference TRBV15 and TRBJ1-4): DAMVIQNPRYQVTQFGKPVTLSCSQTLNHNVMYWYQQKSSQAPKLLFHYYDKDFNNEADTPDNFQSRRPNTSFCFLDIRSPGLGDTAMYLCATSRPPGNEKLFFGSGTQLSVL.

The chain couples TRBV2 to TRBJ1-1; no definite D call. Germline assignment: CDR1 SNHLY and CDR2 FYNNEI. This CDR3 region has 14 residues. Trimming shortened V by 3 bases and J by 5 bases, and 13 bases separated the two germline ends. The DNA of the CDR3 is TGTGCCAGCAGTGAGGTATTGGGGAGTACTGAAGCTTTCTTT. Translation gives CASSEVLGSTEAFF.

A few counts support this clone. The rearrangement joins TRBV18 to TRBJ1-1, with D uncertain. V lost 3 bases and J lost 1, with 15 bases in between. CDR1 and CDR2 from the germline V gene are KGHSH and LQKENI. The length of the CDR3 is 16 residues. Here the CDR3 DNA reads TGTGCCAGCTCACCTCGTGTTAACTCCGAGAACACTGAAGCTTTCTTT. Residues: CASSPRVNSENTEAFF.